One sample yielded the 12 T cell receptor beta chains listed below, sequenced in a study of naive and memory T cell subsets. RNA was extracted from 2.5 to 3 ml of whole blood of healthy adults. For blood and skin samples, reverse transcription used TCR alpha and beta constant primers. TCRdb ran MiXCR on the 5' RACE reads and lists one entry per CDR3 protein. The table has 20,000 to 25,000 distinct CDR3 sequences, around 4% seen once. Receptors originate from a male donor in good health.

This clonotype was seen repeatedly, ten times or more. The V call is TRBV14, the J call TRBJ2-4, with TRBD2 as a possible D gene (5 bases). V gave up 0 bases and J gave up 3 bases, with 12 bases separating them. Looked up from germline, CDR1 is SGHDN and CDR2 is FVKESK. This CDR3 has 16 amino acids. This chain's CDR3 is CASSQDSGVGKNIQYF. CDR3 bases: TGTGCCAGCAGCCAAGATTCCGGGGTCGGCAAAAACATTCAGTACTTC.

The rearrangement joins TRBV20-1 to TRBJ2-1; 8 bases match TRBD2. Losses at the gene ends were 0 bases for V and 3 bases for J; bases not matched to a gene: 7. Germline V CDR1 and CDR2: DFQATT, SNEGSKA (reference sequence). The CDR3 is 16 amino acids. The chain's CDR3 is CSARDFRGGLYNEQFF. CDR3 bases: TGCAGTGCTAGAGATTTTCGGGGGGGCCTCTACAATGAGCAGTTCTTC.

This clonotype appeared many times. The chain recombines TRBV6-5 with TRBJ2-4; no clear D. The V gene's germline CDR1 is MNHEY and CDR2 SVGAGI. The CDR3 spans 17 residues. Deletions cut 5 bases from V and 2 bases from J, with 19 bases between. CDR3 nucleotides: TGTGCCAGCAGTACCCTACGGGCCCGACCCACCAAAAACATTCAGTACTTC. It codes for CASSTLRARPTKNIQYF.

Ten or more counts support this clonotype. J is TRBJ2-2 and V is TRBV3-1; 7 bases are a match to TRBD1. Germline assignment: CDR1 LGHDT and CDR2 YNNKEL (reference sequence). Unmatched junction bases numbered 5, after V lost 1 base and J lost 3 bases. This CDR3 is 16 amino acids long. DNA of the CDR3: TGTGCCAGCAGCCAAGGAGGGGGCTACTACACCGGGGAGCTGTTTTTT. It yields the protein CASSQGGGYYTGELFF. The full variable domain, completed using reference TRBV3-1 and TRBJ2-2, is DTAVSQTPKYLVTQMGNDKSIKCEQNLGHDTMYWYKQDSKKFLKIMFSYNNKELIINETVPNRFSPKSPDKAHLNLHINSLELGDSAVYFCASSQGGGYYTGELFFGEGSRLTVL.

At least ten counts were recorded for this clonotype. V gene TRBV11-2 combines with J gene TRBJ1-5; D remains ambiguous. In germline, CDR1 is SGHAT, CDR2 FQNNGV. V lost 5 bases, J lost 1 base, and 6 bases lay in between. The CDR3 length is 13 residues. The CDR3 DNA follows: TGTGCCAGCAGCACTGACAGCAATCAGCCCCAGCATTTT. Amino acid sequence: CASSTDSNQPQHF.

Ten or more counts support this clonotype. This chain connects TRBV12-3 or TRBV12-4 to TRBJ1-5; 10 nucleotides match TRBD1. The CDR3 covers 16 residues. V lost 5 bases to trimming and J lost 3 bases; unmatched junction nucleotides: 7. This CDR3 is CASSPKGQGYNQPQHF. Written as DNA, the CDR3 is TGTGCCAGCAGTCCTAAGGGACAGGGGTACAATCAGCCCCAGCATTTT.

This clonotype was counted at least ten times. The V and J genes are TRBV6-5 and TRBJ2-7, with 7 bases lining up with TRBD2. J was trimmed by 2 bases and V by 2 bases; bases with no gene match: 6. Per the germline V gene, CDR1 is MNHEY and CDR2 is SVGAGI. This CDR3 comprises 15 residues. For the CDR3, the DNA is TGTGCCAGCAGTTACGGAGGCGGGGGAACCTACGAGCAGTACTTC. It encodes CASSYGGGGTYEQYF.

The sample holds many counts of this clonotype. This chain joins TRBV7-8 and TRBJ2-3, with TRBD1 as a possible D gene (6 bases). Germline assignment: CDR1 SGHVS and CDR2 FQNEAQ. The germline V and J ends were trimmed by 5 bases and 2 bases, with 17 bases remaining between them. The CDR3 is made up of 16 amino acids. DNA of the CDR3: TGTGCCAGCAGCCTGAATCAGGACAGAATCACAGATACGCAGTATTTT. This sequence encodes CASSLNQDRITDTQYF. Supplemented by reference TRBV7-8 and TRBJ2-3, the full variable domain reads GAGVSQSPRYKVAKRGQDVALRCDPISGHVSLFWYQQALGQGPEFLTYFQNEAQLDKSGLPSDRFFAERPEGSVSTLKIQRTQQEDSAVYLCASSLNQDRITDTQYFGPGTRLTVL.

Notes on this clonotype: Given a much more abundant clone one base away, this may be a read error. The CDR3 ends on some other residue instead of the conserved phenylalanine or tryptophan, so this is likely a read error. The V call is TRBV29-1, the J call TRBJ1-4; D unclear. The V gene lost 5 bases and the J gene lost 3 bases, with 10 bases spanning the gap. Germline V gene lookup returns CDR1 SQVTM and CDR2 ANQGSEA. The CDR3 has 13 residues. This CDR3 reads CSVSDGSNEKLFI. DNA for the CDR3: TGCAGCGTTTCCGACGGTTCTAATGAAAAACTGTTTATT.

Ten or more counts support this clonotype. V usage is TRBV28 and J usage is TRBJ2-6; 9 bases match TRBD1. The CDR3 loop spans 15 amino acids. The germline CDR1 and CDR2 sequences are MDHEN and SYDVKM. V shed 7 bases, J shed 3 bases, and the junction held 4 bases outside the gene matches. This chain's CDR3 is CASTGTGFGANVLTF. CDR3 coding DNA: TGTGCCAGCACCGGGACAGGGTTTGGGGCCAACGTCCTGACTTTC.

In this sample, this clonotype turned up many times. The V gene is TRBV6-5, the J gene TRBJ1-6; a weak D match, TRBD1 (6 bases). Germline lookup yields CDR1 MNHEY and CDR2 SVGAGI. CDR3 length: 14 amino acids. Trimming pared 6 bases from V and 9 bases from J, leaving 15 bases between. In nucleotides, the CDR3 is TGTGCCAGCAGACCTACAGGGATTGGTTCACCCCTCCACTTT. Translating it yields CASRPTGIGSPLHF.

This clonotype was observed at least ten times. This sequence joins TRBV4-1 and TRBJ1-6, with a possible D match to TRBD1 (6 bases). Germline lookup yields CDR1 MGHRA and CDR2 YSYEKL. Trimming stripped 4 bases from V and 9 bases from J, with 16 bases between. The CDR3 contains 15 residues. CDR3 residues: CASSRIQGNGSPLHF. The DNA for the CDR3 is TGCGCCAGCAGCCGGATACAGGGCAACGGTTCACCCCTCCACTTT.